This is a list of T cell receptor beta chains from one sample in a study of blood T cells in healthy people across ages. TCRdb re-derived calls from the 5' RACE reads in MiXCR, one entry per CDR3 protein. The sample gives fewer than 750,000 distinct CDR3 sequences, roughly 48% of which show up once; approximately 23% is in the top ten. Material: blood. These receptors all stem from an elderly man in good health. Both conserved end residues are trimmed from each CDR3.

v_call cdr3_length cdr3_aa
TRBV3-1 12 ASSQDFSPETQY
TRBV12-3/TRBV12-4 10 ASRQGIETQY
TRBV4-1 13 ASSQDPTFQETQY
TRBV7-2 12 ASSLGALWTEAF
TRBV6-1 14 ASSDIAGGGTDTQY
TRBV7-2 11 ASSLTAYNEQF
TRBV7-9 12 ASSFLAGAGEQY
TRBV2 17 ASSEVGRVGGTNTGELF
TRBV28 10 ASTTGAREQY
TRBV7-9 13 ASSRQVRGDDTQY
TRBV29-1 10 SVGQDLGEQY
TRBV2 11 ASTLQVYTEAF
TRBV15 14 ATSPGLGYPKNIQY
TRBV5-1 14 ASSIQRLAGVSEQY
TRBV28 12 ASSFGGDTDTQY
TRBV29-1 11 SIVGRAGYEQY
TRBV7-2 14 ASSPSPGTSGGPQH
TRBV11-3 11 ASSRQPGTEAF
TRBV6-2/TRBV6-3 13 ASSYGGAGYNEQF
TRBV13 13 ASSPGTAVNTEAF
TRBV11-2 13 ASSPFRGSTDTQY
TRBV6-2/TRBV6-3 12 ASSYFRNDNEQF
TRBV12-3/TRBV12-4 14 ASSFRVLAGVNTQY
TRBV10-3 11 AIGAPTNYGYT
TRBV28 14 ASSLSRYSGANVLT
TRBV25-1 11 ASSGGPVKGYT
TRBV9 14 ASSGSLRWGVGGYT
TRBV15 13 ATSRAGTGVNEQF
TRBV2 11 ASKGGWYNEQF
TRBV2 12 ASSQDRGRTEAF
TRBV6-5 10 ASSKNPYGYT
TRBV7-2 13 ASSLESTALIEQY
TRBV20-1 13 SANGLAGDQETQY
TRBV29-1 12 SVDSSGGGDTQY
TRBV12-3/TRBV12-4 14 ASRGGRGISNNEQF
TRBV7-2 13 ASSLRAAGSYEQY
TRBV6-5 14 APIGTSGRGGNEQF
TRBV6-5 17 ASSYEECEDRVKGTEAF
TRBV10-3 15 AISEMGLAWGADTQY
TRBV7-2 14 ASSLMGPRNNQPQH
TRBV11-2 11 ASSLGLYNEQF
TRBV2 13 ASTRQGVNQETQY
TRBV6-5 10 ASSKDRGQLF
TRBV20-1 14 SARGGGGTGNYGYT
TRBV20-1 12 SAREGGDGNTIY
TRBV14 13 ASSRKIGTTDTQY
TRBV2 10 ASRRGASEQY
TRBV6-2/TRBV6-3 15 ASTSTDSGGDDNEQF
TRBV20-1 12 SAKGSGSYNEQF
TRBV11-2 12 ASSLGAQLEKLF
TRBV2 12 ASSERGANYGYT
TRBV21-1 11 ARPGGVYSPLH
TRBV12-3/TRBV12-4 12 ASLRSDYYNEQF
TRBV7-2 13 ASSLTSGAAYEQY
TRBV6-5 15 ASSYGGARLLPYEQY
TRBV6-6 13 ASSYAPGYSYGYT
TRBV6-1 14 ASSERLGATAYEQY
TRBV6-2/TRBV6-3 13 ASSLSGGAWNEQF